This TCR beta chain comes out of a study of blood T cell repertoires in COVID-19. On the study more broadly: PBMCs, B-cell-depleted T cells, or T cells provided the cDNA or gDNA that made up the material.

V was shortened by 1 base and J by 4 bases, with 11 bases between the two germline ends. The CDR3 has 14 amino acids. Germline V gene data show CDR1 as SGHTA and CDR2 as FQGNSA. Patients in Seattle were enrolled during active infection, then followed longitudinally. Repertoires were generated with immunoSEQ multiplex PCR, while TCRdb's copy carries only in-frame clones and drops some. Counted here are some 220,000 clones, approximately 86% occurring once; the ten biggest clones make up roughly 1.3%. Sequenced: peripheral blood. The J gene is TRBJ2-7, the V gene TRBV7-2, with TRBD2 as a possible D gene (6 bases). The sequence derives from a woman in her 30s with COVID-19, enrolled during active disease. CDR3 loop: CASSLVETSYEQYF. CDR3 sequence (DNA): TGTGCCAGCAGCTTAGTTGAGACTAGTTACGAGCAGTACTTC.